This T cell receptor beta chain is drawn from a study of T cells in localized non-small cell lung cancer. Method: immunoSEQ multiplex PCR; TCRdb's copy keeps in-frame clones and lacks some. The repertoire consists of 6,000 to 10,000 clones, with under 95% occurring once and the leading ten covering approximately 2.9%. The CDR3 has 14 residues. From germline, CDR1 is SGHTA and CDR2 FQGNSA. Worth noting for this clone: An end of the junction differs from the germline gene, which may be a read error.

V is TRBV7-2 and J is TRBJ2-7, with D possibly being TRBD1 (6 bases). The sample consisted of peripheral blood, taken before any cancer treatment. The clonotype was recovered from a woman aged 35 to 70 with stage I lung adenocarcinoma. CDR3 protein: CASSQNRDTYEQCF. The CDR3 coding sequence is TGTGCCAGCAGCCAAAACAGGGACACCTACGAGCAGTGCTTC.